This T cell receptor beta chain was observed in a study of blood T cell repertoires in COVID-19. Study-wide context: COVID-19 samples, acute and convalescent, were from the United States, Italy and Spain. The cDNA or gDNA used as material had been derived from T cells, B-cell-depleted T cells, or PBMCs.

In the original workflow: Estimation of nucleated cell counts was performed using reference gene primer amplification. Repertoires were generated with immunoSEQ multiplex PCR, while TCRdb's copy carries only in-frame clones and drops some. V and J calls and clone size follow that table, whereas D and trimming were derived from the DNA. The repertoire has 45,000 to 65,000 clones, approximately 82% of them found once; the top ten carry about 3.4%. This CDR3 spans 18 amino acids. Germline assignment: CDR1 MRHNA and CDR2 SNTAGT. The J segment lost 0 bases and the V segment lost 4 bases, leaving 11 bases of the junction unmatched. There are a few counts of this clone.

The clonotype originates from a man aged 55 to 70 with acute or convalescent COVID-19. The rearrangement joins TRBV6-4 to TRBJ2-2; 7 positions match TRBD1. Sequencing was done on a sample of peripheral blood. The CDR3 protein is CASSATTGISANTGELFF. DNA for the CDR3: TGTGCCAGCAGTGCCACGACAGGGATTAGTGCGAACACCGGGGAGCTGTTTTTT.